The clone carrying this TCR beta chain was recorded a few times. The antigen remains undetermined. These data belong to a study of PD-1 blockade in classical Hodgkin lymphoma. Study-level findings and limits: Similar baseline diversity was found in complete responders and newly diagnosed patients. Healthy donors reportedly exceeded newly diagnosed patients in baseline TCR diversity.

Deletions cut 3 bases from V and 9 bases from J, with 15 bases between. The germline gives CDR1 SNHLY, CDR2 FYNNEI. CDR3 length: 15 residues. The sample's time point: cycle 4 day 1 (C4D1), after more than 5 weeks of nivolumab. Every one of the patients relapsed after autologous stem cell transplantation (brentuximab vedotin exposure was variable). Thawed PBMCs underwent magnetic negative selection to yield purified CD4+ T cells. Best responses included complete response and partial response; otherwise, the best response was progressive disease. Produced via immunoSEQ multiplex PCR; TCRdb's table is partial and in-frame only. The repertoire holds just over 9,500 clones, with roughly 75% as singletons.

The rearrangement links TRBV2 to TRBJ1-6; D is undetermined. The material was CD4+ T cells from blood, obtained before the fourth cycle of nivolumab. The sequence was collected from a human donor with classical Hodgkin lymphoma. CDR3 DNA sequence: TGTGCCAGCAGTGACGGGCGGGGAGTGAGTTCACCCCTCCACTTT. Amino acids: CASSDGRGVSSPLHF.